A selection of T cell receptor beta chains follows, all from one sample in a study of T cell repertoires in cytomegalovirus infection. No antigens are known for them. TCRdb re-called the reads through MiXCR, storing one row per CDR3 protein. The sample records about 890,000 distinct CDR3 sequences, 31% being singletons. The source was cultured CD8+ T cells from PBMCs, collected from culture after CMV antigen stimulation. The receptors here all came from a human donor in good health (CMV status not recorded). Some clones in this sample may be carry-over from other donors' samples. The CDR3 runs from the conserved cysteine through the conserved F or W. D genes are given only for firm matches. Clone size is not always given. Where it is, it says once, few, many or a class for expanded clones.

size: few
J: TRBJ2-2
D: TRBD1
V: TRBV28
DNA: TGTGCCAGCAGTTCATATCCGGGACAGGTTAACACCGGGGAGCTGTTTTTT
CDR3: CASSSYPGQVNTGELFF

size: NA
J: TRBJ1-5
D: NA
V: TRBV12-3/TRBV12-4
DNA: TGTGCCAGCAGTTATACTGGGGGTCAGCCCCAGCATTTT
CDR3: CASSYTGGQPQHF

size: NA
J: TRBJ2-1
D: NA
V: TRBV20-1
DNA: TGCAGTGCTATCAGTTTGGGCAATGAGCAGTTCTTC
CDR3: CSAISLGNEQFF

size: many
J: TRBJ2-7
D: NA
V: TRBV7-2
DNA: TGTGCCAGCCCCTTAGGTCCCTACGAGCAGTACTTC
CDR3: CASPLGPYEQYF

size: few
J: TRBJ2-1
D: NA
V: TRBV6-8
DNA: TGTGCCAGCGGTGCAGGGTTGAATGAGCAGTTCTTC
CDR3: CASGAGLNEQFF

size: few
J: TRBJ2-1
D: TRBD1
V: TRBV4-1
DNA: TGCGCCAGCAGCCAAGAACGACAGGGTACCGAAGGGGATGAGCAGTTCTTC
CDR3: CASSQERQGTEGDEQFF

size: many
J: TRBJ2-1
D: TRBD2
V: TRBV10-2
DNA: TGCGCCAGCAGTGAGGGAAGGGGACTATACAATGAGCAGTTCTTC
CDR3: CASSEGRGLYNEQFF

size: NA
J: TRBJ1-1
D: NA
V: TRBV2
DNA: TGTGCCAGCAAAGGGGTAGGGAACACTGAAGCTTTCTTT
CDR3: CASKGVGNTEAFF

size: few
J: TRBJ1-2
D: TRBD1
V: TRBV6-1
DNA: TGTGCCAGCAGTAAAGACCCCGGGACAGCCTATGGCTACACCTTC
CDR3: CASSKDPGTAYGYTF

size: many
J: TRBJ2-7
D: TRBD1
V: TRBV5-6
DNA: TGTGCCAGCAGCTTGGGAGGGGGCAACGACGAGCAGTACTTC
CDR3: CASSLGGGNDEQYF

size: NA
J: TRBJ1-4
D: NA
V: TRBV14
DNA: TGTGCCAGCAGCCAAGATCTAAGGGAAAAACTGTTTTTT
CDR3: CASSQDLREKLFF

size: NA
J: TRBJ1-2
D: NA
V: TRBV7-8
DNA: TGTGCCAGCAGCTTAGAGGACACCCCCTATGGCTACACCTTC
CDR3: CASSLEDTPYGYTF

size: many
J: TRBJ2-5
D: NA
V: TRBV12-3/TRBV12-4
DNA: TGTGCCAGCAGTTTACTGGAAGGAAAGACCCAGTACTTC
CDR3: CASSLLEGKTQYF

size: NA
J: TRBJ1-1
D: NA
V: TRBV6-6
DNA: TGTGCCAGCAGTCTCCCCTCCGCGGGAGACACTGAAGCTTTCTTT
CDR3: CASSLPSAGDTEAFF

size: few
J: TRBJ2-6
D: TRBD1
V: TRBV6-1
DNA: TGTGCCAGCAGGGGACAGCCCTCTGGGGCCAACGTCCTGACTTTC
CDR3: CASRGQPSGANVLTF

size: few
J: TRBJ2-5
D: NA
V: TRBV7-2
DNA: TGTGCCAGCAGCTTGTGGGGGGGCCTTCGAGAGACCCAGTACTTC
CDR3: CASSLWGGLRETQYF

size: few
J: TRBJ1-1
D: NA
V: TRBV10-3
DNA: TGTGCCATCAGTGACCCCGGGCCGGGGGGGAACACTGAAGCTTTCTTT
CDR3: CAISDPGPGGNTEAFF

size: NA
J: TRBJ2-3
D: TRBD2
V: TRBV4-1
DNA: TGCGCCAGCAGCCAAGTGGCGGGGGGGCTAGGGGATACGCAGTATTTT
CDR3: CASSQVAGGLGDTQYF

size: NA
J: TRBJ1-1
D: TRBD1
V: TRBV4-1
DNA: TGCGCCAGCAGCCAAGACCCAGGGGGGATAAATTCGAACACTGAAGCTTTCTTT
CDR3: CASSQDPGGINSNTEAFF

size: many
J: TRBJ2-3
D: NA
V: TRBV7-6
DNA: TGTGCCAGCACCAGGGGGGGGACCTCGAGCACAGATACGCAGTATTTT
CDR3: CASTRGGTSSTDTQYF

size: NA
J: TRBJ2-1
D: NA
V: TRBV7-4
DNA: TGTGCCAGCAGCCGCAAGCAAGGTGGCTCCTACAATGAGCAGTTCTTC
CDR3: CASSRKQGGSYNEQFF

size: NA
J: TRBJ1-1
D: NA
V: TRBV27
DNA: TGTGCCAGTTTCGCTGACACTGAAGCTTTCTTT
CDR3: CASFADTEAFF

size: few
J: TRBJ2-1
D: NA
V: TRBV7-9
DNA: TGTGCCAGCAGCTTAGAATTGAGTGATGAGCAGTTCTTC
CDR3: CASSLELSDEQFF

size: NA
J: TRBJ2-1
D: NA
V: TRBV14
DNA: TGTGCCAGCAGCCAAGAACTGGGCCCCCCATGGATCTACAATGAGCAGTTCTTC
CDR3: CASSQELGPPWIYNEQFF

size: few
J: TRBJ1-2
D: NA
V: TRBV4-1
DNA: TGCGCCAGCAGCCAACCACAGGACAGAGAAACTAACTATGGCTACACCTTC
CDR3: CASSQPQDRETNYGYTF

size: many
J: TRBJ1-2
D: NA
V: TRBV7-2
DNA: TGTGCCAGCAGCGCCCTAGGGGACTATGGCTACACCTTC
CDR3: CASSALGDYGYTF

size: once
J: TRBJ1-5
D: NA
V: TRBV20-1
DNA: TGCAGTGCTAGGCGAGGGGCACGGGTCGATCAGCCCCGGCATTTT
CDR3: CSARRGARVDQPRHF

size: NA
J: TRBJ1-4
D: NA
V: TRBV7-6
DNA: TGTGCCAGCAGCGAGAGAGTAGGAGCAACTAATGAAAAACTGTTTTTT
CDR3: CASSERVGATNEKLFF

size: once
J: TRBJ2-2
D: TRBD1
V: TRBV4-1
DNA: TGCGCCAGCAGCCAACCGACAGGGAGCCCCGGGGAGCTGTTTTTT
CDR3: CASSQPTGSPGELFF

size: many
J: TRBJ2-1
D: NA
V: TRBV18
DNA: TGTGCCAGCTCACCCTTTGCGGGGGCGTCCTACAATGAGCAGTTCTTC
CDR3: CASSPFAGASYNEQFF

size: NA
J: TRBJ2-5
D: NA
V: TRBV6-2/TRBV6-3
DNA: TGTGCCAGCAGTCATCAGGGATTCCAAGAGACCCAGTACTTC
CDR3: CASSHQGFQETQYF

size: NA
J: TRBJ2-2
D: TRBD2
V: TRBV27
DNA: TGTGCCAGCAGTTTAACGTCCTCGGGGGGGAACACCGGGGAGCTGTTTTTT
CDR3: CASSLTSSGGNTGELFF

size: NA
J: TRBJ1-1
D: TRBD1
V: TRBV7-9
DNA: TGTGCCAGCAGCACCCCCGGGACAGAGAACACTGAAGCTTTCTTT
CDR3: CASSTPGTENTEAFF

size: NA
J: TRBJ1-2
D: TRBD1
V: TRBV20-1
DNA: TGCAGTGCTAGAGGCCACGGGACAGGGGACGGCTACACCTTC
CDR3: CSARGHGTGDGYTF

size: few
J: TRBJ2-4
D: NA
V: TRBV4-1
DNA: TGCGCCAGCAGCCAAGCCCGGGACCCGGGAAACATTCAGTACTTC
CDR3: CASSQARDPGNIQYF